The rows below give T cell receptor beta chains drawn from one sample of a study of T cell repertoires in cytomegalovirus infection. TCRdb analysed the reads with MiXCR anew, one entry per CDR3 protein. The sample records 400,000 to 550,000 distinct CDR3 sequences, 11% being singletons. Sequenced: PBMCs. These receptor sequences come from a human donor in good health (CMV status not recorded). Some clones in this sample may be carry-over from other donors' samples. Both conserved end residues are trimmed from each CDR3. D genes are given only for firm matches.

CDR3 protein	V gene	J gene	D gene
ASSLVSGNTGELF	TRBV7-2	TRBJ2-2	NA
ASSPFLGAQETQY	TRBV4-2	TRBJ2-5	NA
ASERQSGNTIY	TRBV28	TRBJ1-3	NA
ASREETQY	TRBV6-1	TRBJ2-5	NA
ASSQDRLAGHEQY	TRBV3-1	TRBJ2-7	TRBD2
AWSPPGTGNTEAF	TRBV30	TRBJ1-1	NA
ASSLGPAGNEQF	TRBV12-3/TRBV12-4	TRBJ2-1	NA
ASSFDHHYEQY	TRBV7-9	TRBJ2-7	NA
ASSQDVRGAF	TRBV4-2	TRBJ1-1	NA
ASTRTVNEKLF	TRBV7-9	TRBJ1-4	NA
SARTETSYSGELF	TRBV20-1	TRBJ2-2	NA
SAAIPWTGQPQH	TRBV20-1	TRBJ1-5	NA
ASSVFGGRAGGEQY	TRBV7-2	TRBJ2-7	TRBD2
ASSKGQGRSTGELF	TRBV7-9	TRBJ2-2	TRBD1
ASRLGRGQGNEQF	TRBV7-2	TRBJ2-1	TRBD1
SASRDIDRPQH	TRBV20-1	TRBJ1-5	NA
AISARTGLTETQY	TRBV10-3	TRBJ2-5	TRBD1
ASSRATGTNYGYT	TRBV3-1	TRBJ1-2	NA
ASSPGRRISVSYNEQF	TRBV18	TRBJ2-1	NA
ASSLGTGGNTEAF	TRBV7-6	TRBJ1-1	TRBD1
ASSPIQGRNTEAF	TRBV12-3/TRBV12-4	TRBJ1-1	NA
ASSPGQYYNEQF	TRBV7-2	TRBJ2-1	TRBD1
ASSLVGQGDNQPQH	TRBV7-9	TRBJ1-5	TRBD1
ASSEGEAVNPSTDTQY	TRBV6-1	TRBJ2-3	NA
ARSPGRRNYGYT	TRBV5-3	TRBJ1-2	NA
ASIFRSSYNEQF	TRBV2	TRBJ2-1	NA
ATSDIWAENTGELF	TRBV24-1	TRBJ2-2	NA
SAQTGSMNTEAF	TRBV20-1	TRBJ1-1	TRBD1
ASSTGDNEQF	TRBV12-3/TRBV12-4	TRBJ2-1	NA
ASCGIPGGGYT	TRBV28	TRBJ1-2	TRBD1
ASSSGTLDSGANVLT	TRBV28	TRBJ2-6	NA
ASSLGPAGARELF	TRBV6-1	TRBJ2-2	TRBD2
AWSVVGGKSSYEQY	TRBV30	TRBJ2-7	NA
ASAGTGLNGYT	TRBV7-9	TRBJ1-2	TRBD1
SAGGGHAQETQY	TRBV20-1	TRBJ2-5	NA
ASSPQRLAQVNEQF	TRBV23-1	TRBJ2-1	TRBD2
ASSPRDQETQY	TRBV28	TRBJ2-5	NA
ASSRDRVETQY	TRBV7-2	TRBJ2-5	TRBD1
ASSLLGGGGETQY	TRBV14	TRBJ2-5	NA
ASRGGGGRRAF	TRBV27	TRBJ1-1	NA
SARTRGGNSPLH	TRBV20-1	TRBJ1-6	NA
SARALSGGEGRSYNEQF	TRBV20-1	TRBJ2-1	NA
ASSQEPQPTNTGELF	TRBV4-1	TRBJ2-2	NA
ASSFSSGANQPQH	TRBV12-3/TRBV12-4	TRBJ1-5	NA